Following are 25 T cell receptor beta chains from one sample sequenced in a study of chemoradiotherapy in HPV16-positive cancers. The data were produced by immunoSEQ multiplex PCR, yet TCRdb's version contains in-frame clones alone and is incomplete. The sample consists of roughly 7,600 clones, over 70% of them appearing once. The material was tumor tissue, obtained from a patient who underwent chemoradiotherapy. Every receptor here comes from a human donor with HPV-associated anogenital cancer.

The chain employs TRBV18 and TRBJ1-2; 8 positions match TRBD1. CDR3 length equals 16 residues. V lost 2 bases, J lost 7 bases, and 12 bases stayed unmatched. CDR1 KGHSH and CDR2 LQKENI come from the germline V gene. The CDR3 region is CASSPGAEAGGIGYTF. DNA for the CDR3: TGTGCCAGCTCACCAGGAGCCGAAGCAGGGGGCATTGGCTACACCTTC.

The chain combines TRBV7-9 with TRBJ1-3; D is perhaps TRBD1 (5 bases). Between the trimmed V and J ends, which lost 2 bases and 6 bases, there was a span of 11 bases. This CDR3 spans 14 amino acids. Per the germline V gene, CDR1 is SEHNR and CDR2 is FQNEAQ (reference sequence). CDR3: CASSLRGTLNTIYF. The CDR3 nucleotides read TGTGCCAGCAGCTTACGTGGGACCCTAAACACCATATATTTT.

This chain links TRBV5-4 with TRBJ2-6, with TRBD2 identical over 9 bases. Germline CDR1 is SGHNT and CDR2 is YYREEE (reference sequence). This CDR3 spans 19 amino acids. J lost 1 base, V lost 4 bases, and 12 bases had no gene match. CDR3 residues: CASSLSSGGSPSGANVLTF. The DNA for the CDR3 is TGTGCCAGCAGCCTATCAAGCGGGGGGTCGCCTTCTGGGGCCAACGTCCTGACTTTC.

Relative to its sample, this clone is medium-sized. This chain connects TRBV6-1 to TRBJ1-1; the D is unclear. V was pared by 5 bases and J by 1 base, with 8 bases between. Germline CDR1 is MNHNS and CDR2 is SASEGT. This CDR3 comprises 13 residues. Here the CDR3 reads CASSSTENTEAFF. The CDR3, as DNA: TGTGCCAGCAGTTCCACAGAGAACACTGAAGCTTTCTTT.

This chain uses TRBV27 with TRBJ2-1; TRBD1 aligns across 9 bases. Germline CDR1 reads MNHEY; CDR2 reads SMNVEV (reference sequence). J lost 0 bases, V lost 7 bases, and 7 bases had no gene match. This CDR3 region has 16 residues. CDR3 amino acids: CASMGQGPSSYNEQFF. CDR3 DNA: TGTGCCAGCATGGGACAGGGTCCGAGCTCCTACAATGAGCAGTTCTTC.

The CDR3 reads CASSLDGYQPQHF. The CDR3 DNA sequence: TGTGCCAGCAGCTTGGACGGTTATCAGCCCCAGCATTTT. The gene calls are TRBV7-9 and TRBJ1-5; no reliable D call. Germline V gene sequence: CDR1 SEHNR, CDR2 FQNEAQ (reference sequence). The CDR3 contains 13 residues. V was clipped by 3 bases and J by 5 bases, with 8 bases between them.

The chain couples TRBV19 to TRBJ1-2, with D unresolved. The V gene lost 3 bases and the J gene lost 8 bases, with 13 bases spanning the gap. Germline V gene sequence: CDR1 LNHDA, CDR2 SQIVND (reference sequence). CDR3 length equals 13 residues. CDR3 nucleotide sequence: TGTGCCAGTAGTATTGAGGCAGGTCACGGCTACACCTTC. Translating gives CASSIEAGHGYTF.

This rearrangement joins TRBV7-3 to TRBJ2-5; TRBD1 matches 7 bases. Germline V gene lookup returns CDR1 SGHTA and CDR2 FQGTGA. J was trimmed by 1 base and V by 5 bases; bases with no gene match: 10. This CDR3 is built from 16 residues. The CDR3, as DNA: TGTGCCAGCAGCCCATTCGGCAGGGGGAGCCAAGAGACCCAGTACTTC. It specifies CASSPFGRGSQETQYF.

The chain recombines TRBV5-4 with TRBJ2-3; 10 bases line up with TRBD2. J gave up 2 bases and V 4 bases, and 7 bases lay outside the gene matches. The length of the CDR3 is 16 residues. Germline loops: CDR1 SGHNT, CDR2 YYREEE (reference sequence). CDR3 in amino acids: CASSLRTSGNTDTQYF. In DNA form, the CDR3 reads TGTGCCAGCAGCCTACGGACTAGCGGAAACACAGATACGCAGTATTTT.

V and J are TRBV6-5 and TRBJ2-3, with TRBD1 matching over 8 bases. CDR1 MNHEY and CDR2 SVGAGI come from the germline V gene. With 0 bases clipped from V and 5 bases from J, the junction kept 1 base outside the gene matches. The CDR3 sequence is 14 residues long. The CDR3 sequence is CASSYSDRGDTQYF. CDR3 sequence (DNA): TGTGCCAGCAGTTACTCCGACAGGGGAGATACGCAGTATTTT.

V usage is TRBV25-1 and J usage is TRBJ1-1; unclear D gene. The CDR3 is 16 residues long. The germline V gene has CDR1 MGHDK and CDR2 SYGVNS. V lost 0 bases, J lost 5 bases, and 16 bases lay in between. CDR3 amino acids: CASSEYPRGMVTEAFF. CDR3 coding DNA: TGTGCCAGCAGTGAATACCCCCGGGGAATGGTTACTGAAGCTTTCTTT.

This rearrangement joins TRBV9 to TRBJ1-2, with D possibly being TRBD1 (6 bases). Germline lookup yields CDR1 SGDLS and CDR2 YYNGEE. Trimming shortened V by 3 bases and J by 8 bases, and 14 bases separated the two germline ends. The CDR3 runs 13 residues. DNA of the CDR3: TGTGCCAGCAGCGACCTTGAAGGGACAGGCTACACCTTC. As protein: CASSDLEGTGYTF.

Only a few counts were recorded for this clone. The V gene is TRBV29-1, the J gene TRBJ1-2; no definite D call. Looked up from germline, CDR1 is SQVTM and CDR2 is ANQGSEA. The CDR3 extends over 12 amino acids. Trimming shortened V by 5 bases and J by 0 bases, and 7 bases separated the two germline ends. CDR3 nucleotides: TGCAGCGTTCGGGGTACTAACTATGGCTACACCTTC. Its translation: CSVRGTNYGYTF.

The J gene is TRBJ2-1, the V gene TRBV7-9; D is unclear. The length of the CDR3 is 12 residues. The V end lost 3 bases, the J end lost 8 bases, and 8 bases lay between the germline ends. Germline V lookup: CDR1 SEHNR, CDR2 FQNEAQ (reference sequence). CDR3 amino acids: CASSLSDYEQFF. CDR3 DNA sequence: TGTGCCAGCAGCTTGTCGGATTATGAGCAGTTCTTC.

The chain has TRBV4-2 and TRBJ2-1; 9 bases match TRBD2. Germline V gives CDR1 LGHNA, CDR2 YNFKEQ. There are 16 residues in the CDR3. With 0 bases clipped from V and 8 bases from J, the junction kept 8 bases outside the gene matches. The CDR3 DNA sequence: TGTGCCAGCAGCCAAGATCGGGCGGGAGGGCCGGATGAGCAGTTCTTC. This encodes CASSQDRAGGPDEQFF.

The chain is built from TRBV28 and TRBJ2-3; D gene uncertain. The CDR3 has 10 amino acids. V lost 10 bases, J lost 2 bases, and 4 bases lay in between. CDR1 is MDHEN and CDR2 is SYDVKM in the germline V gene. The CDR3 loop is CATYTDTQYF. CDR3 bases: TGTGCCACCTACACAGATACGCAGTATTTT.

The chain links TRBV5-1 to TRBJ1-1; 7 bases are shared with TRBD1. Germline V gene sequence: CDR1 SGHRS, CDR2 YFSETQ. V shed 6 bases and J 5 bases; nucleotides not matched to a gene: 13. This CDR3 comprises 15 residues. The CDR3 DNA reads TGCGCCAGCACCCAGGGGGGAGGGGGCGAGACTGAAGCTTTCTTT. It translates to CASTQGGGGETEAFF.

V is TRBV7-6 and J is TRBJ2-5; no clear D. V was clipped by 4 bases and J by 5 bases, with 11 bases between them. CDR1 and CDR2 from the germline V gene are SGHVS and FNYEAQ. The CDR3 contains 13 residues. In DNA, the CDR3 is TGTGCCAGCAGCTCAATGGGTCGCGAGACCCAGTACTTC. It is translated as CASSSMGRETQYF. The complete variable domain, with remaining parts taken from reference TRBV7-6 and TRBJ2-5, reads GAGVSQSPRYKVTKRGQDVALRCDPISGHVSLYWYRQALGQGPEFLTYFNYEAQQDKSGLPNDRFSAERPEGSISTLTIQRTEQRDSAMYRCASSSMGRETQYFGPGTRLLVL.

The CDR3: CSAAGGPSGVSDTQYF. The CDR3 DNA is TGCAGCGCCGCGGGGGGACCTAGCGGGGTGTCAGATACGCAGTATTTT. The V gene is TRBV29-1, the J gene TRBJ2-3, with 9 nucleotides matching TRBD2. The germline V gene has CDR1 SQVTM and CDR2 ANQGSEA. V trimming: 7 bases; J trimming: 4 bases; junction bases outside the gene matches: 15. This CDR3 is built from 16 residues.

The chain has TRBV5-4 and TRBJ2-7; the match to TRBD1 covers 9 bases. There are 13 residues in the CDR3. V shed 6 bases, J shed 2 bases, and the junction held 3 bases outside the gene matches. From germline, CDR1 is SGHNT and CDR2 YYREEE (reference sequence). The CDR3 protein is CASTRDRAYEQYF. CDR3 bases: TGTGCCAGCACACGGGACAGGGCCTACGAGCAGTACTTC.

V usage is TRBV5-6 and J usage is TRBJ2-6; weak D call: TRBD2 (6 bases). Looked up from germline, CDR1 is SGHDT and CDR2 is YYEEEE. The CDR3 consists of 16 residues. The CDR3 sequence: CGSSTNPGAGANVLTF. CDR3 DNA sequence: TGTGGGAGCAGCACAAACCCGGGGGCTGGGGCCAACGTCCTGACTTTC. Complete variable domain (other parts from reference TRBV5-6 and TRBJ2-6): DAGVTQSPTHLIKTRGQQVTLRCSPKSGHDTVSWYQQALGQGPQFIFQYYEEEERQRGNFPDRFSGHQFPNYSSELNVNALLLGDSALYLCGSSTNPGAGANVLTFGAGSRLTVL.

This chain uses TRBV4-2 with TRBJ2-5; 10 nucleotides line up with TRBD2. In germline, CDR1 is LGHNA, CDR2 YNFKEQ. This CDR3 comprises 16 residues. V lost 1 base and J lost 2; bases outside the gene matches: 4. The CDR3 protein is CASSQGDSGGQETQYF. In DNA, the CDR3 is TGTGCCAGCAGCCAAGGGGATAGCGGGGGGCAAGAGACCCAGTACTTC.

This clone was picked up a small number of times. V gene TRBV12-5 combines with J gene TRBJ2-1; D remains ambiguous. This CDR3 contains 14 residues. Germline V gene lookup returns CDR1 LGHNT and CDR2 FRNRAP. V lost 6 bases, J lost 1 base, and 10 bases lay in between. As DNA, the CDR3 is TGTGCTAGTGGCCCCTTCCTATCCTACAATGAGCAGTTCTTC. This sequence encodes CASGPFLSYNEQFF.

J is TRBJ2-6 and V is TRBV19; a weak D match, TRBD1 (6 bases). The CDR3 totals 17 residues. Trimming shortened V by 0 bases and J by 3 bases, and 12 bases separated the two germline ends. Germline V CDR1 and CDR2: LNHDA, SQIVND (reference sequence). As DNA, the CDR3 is TGTGCCAGTAGTATAGATGGCAGGGGTAATGGGGCCAACGTCCTGACTTTC. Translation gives CASSIDGRGNGANVLTF.

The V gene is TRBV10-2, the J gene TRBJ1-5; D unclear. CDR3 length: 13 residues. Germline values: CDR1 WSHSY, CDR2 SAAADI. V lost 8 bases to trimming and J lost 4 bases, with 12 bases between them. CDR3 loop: CASSSDGNQPQHF. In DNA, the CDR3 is TGCGCCAGCTCTAGCGATGGTAATCAGCCCCAGCATTTT.